The next 9 T cell receptor beta chains were all read from a single sample in a study of Graves' ophthalmopathy and Graves' hyperthyroidism (dated by TCRdb to the late 2010s). The sample was run on an Illumina HiSeq 2000. For repertoire sequencing, the TCR beta CDR3 regions were amplified from RNA transcripts. The first round was an RT-PCR using HTBI primers with the Qiagen OneStep RT-PCR kit, and this first round was followed by a second-round multiplex PCR, then size selection and purification. TCRdb applied fastp at Q25 and MiXCR to the public reads, then kept only in-frame beta chains. Every CDR3 protein is listed once, alongside the most common genes and DNA of its rows. This sample has 400,000 to 450,000 distinct CDR3 sequences in its table, and under 25% of those were observed once. The top ten clones comprise roughly 3% of the sample. Input material: peripheral blood. The receptors were sampled from a woman aged 18-30 years with stable Graves' hyperthyroidism. Donor details come from another sample of the same person, matched by shared clones.

This clonotype was seen at least ten times. The chain employs TRBV28 and TRBJ1-2; 8 nucleotides match TRBD1. The CDR3 loop spans 18 amino acids. Germline V CDR1 and CDR2: MDHEN, SYDVKM. J was trimmed by 6 bases and V by 6 bases; bases with no gene match: 21. The CDR3 spells CASSGPPLSDRERHGYTF. The CDR3 nucleotides are TGTGCCAGCAGCGGACCCCCCTTGTCGGACAGGGAGCGTCATGGCTACACCTTC.

The chain combines TRBV3-1 with TRBJ1-2, with 7 nucleotides matching TRBD1. The ends lost 7 bases at V and 8 bases at J; junction bases unmatched: 13. This CDR3 is 14 amino acids long. CDR1 is LGHDT, CDR2 YNNKEL, per germline (reference sequence). The CDR3 DNA reads as TGTGCCAGCACCAAAAAGGGGGCAAGGGAAGGCTACACCTTC. Its protein product is CASTKKGAREGYTF.

This clonotype was recorded at least ten times. V is TRBV11-2 and J is TRBJ2-2; 9 positions agree with TRBD2. Losses at the gene ends were 4 bases for V and 4 bases for J; bases not matched to a gene: 7. The germline CDR1 and CDR2 sequences are SGHAT and FQNNGV. This CDR3 has 16 residues. CDR3 nucleotides: TGTGCCAGCAGCTCCGGACTAGCGTGGGGCACCGGGGAGCTGTTTTTT. The encoded protein is CASSSGLAWGTGELFF.

This clonotype was observed many times. This sequence joins TRBV7-2 and TRBJ1-6; maybe TRBD1 (6 bases). The CDR3 has 14 residues. The V gene lost 5 bases and the J gene lost 9 bases, with 14 bases spanning the gap. Per the germline V gene, CDR1 is SGHTA and CDR2 is FQGNSA. The CDR3 reads CASSLQGLSSPLHF. CDR3 nucleotide sequence: TGTGCCAGCAGCCTACAGGGTTTGAGTTCACCCCTCCACTTT.

At least ten counts were recorded for this clonotype. This sequence joins TRBV24-1 and TRBJ2-7; D is undetermined. Trimming took 4 bases from V and 4 from J, leaving 10 bases between them. The CDR3 extends over 13 amino acids. Looked up from germline, CDR1 is KGHDR and CDR2 is SFDVKD. The CDR3 DNA reads as TGTGCCACCAGTGAGGTCGGCTCTTACGAGCAGTACTTC. This sequence encodes CATSEVGSYEQYF.

A few counts support this clonotype. The chain couples TRBV12-3 or TRBV12-4 to TRBJ2-5; maybe TRBD1 (5 bases). CDR3 size: 16 residues. Trimming took 3 bases from V and 6 from J, leaving 20 bases between them. The CDR3 protein is CASSLGAGPPTQTQYF. CDR3 in DNA: TGTGCCAGCAGTTTGGGTGCAGGGCCCCCAACGCAGACCCAGTACTTC.

V gene TRBV7-2 combines with J gene TRBJ2-2; 7 nucleotides align to TRBD2. There are 16 residues in the CDR3. V lost 5 bases and J lost 5; bases outside the gene matches: 11. Germline assignment: CDR1 SGHTA and CDR2 FQGNSA. CDR3 nucleotide sequence: TGTGCCAGCAGCCCCCTGGGACTATCCCAGACCGGGGAGCTGTTTTTT. It codes for CASSPLGLSQTGELFF.

This clonotype was recorded at least ten times. This chain connects TRBV29-1 to TRBJ1-2, with D uncertain. Germline lookup yields CDR1 SQVTM and CDR2 ANQGSEA. The CDR3 has 12 amino acids. Trimming stripped 3 bases from V and 2 bases from J, with 7 bases between. CDR3: CSVDTANYGYTF. CDR3 nucleotides: TGCAGCGTTGACACCGCCAACTATGGCTACACCTTC. The full variable domain, rest sourced from reference TRBV29-1 and TRBJ1-2, is SAVISQKPSRDICQRGTSLTIQCQVDSQVTMMFWYRQQPGQSLTLIATANQGSEATYESGFVIDKFPISRPNLTFSTLTVSNMSPEDSSIYLCSVDTANYGYTFGSGTRLTVV.

This clonotype was counted ten times or more. J is TRBJ2-2 and V is TRBV12-3 or TRBV12-4; unclear D gene. The CDR3 is made up of 16 amino acids. Trimming took off 3 bases at V and 6 bases at J, with 17 bases between the two ends. CDR3 sequence reads: CASSFNPQPAAGELFF. CDR3 sequence (DNA): TGTGCCAGCAGTTTCAACCCCCAGCCCGCGGCCGGGGAGCTGTTTTTT.